The 2 T cell receptor beta chains below come from one sample, sequenced in a study of T cell changes during pregnancy in multiple sclerosis. Assay used: immunoSEQ multiplex PCR; TCRdb lists only in-frame clones, some missing. The sample holds some 100,000 clones, around 93% seen once. Source: peripheral blood, taken before pregnancy. These receptors all come from a female donor with multiple sclerosis, enrolled in a pregnancy study.

This rearrangement joins TRBV11-2 to TRBJ1-5, with TRBD1 matching 8 bases. The junction had 11 bases not matched to a gene; V was cut back by 6 bases and J by 7 bases. This CDR3 is 15 amino acids long. Looked up from germline, CDR1 is SGHAT and CDR2 is FQNNGV. The CDR3 coding sequence is TGTGCCAGCAGTATTTCAGGGGGCCCAGAGCAGCCCCAGCATTTT. It encodes CASSISGGPEQPQHF. The full variable domain, rest sourced from reference TRBV11-2 and TRBJ1-5, is EAGVAQSPRYKIIEKRQSVAFWCNPISGHATLYWYQQILGQGPKLLIQFQNNGVVDDSQLPKDRFSAERLKGVDSTLKIQPAKLEDSAVYLCASSISGGPEQPQHFGDGTRLSIL.

The chain has TRBV29-1 and TRBJ1-2; no definite D call. Per germline, CDR1 SQVTM and CDR2 ANQGSEA. Trimming removed 0 bases from V and 8 bases from J, with 13 bases in between. The CDR3 runs to 13 residues. CDR3 region: CSVEEGGRVGYTF. In DNA form, the CDR3 reads TGCAGCGTTGAAGAAGGCGGGCGTGTCGGCTACACCTTC.